This entry concerns a single TCR beta chain. Its target is unknown. This entry belongs to a study of shared clonotypes between healthy human individuals. Findings of the study overall: Memory subsets generally showed smaller estimated richness than naive subsets did. Clonotype sharing across donors was expected to vary with sequencing depth. Clonotypes which were not shared had lower generation probabilities than clonotypes that all four donors shared.

Assay: immunoSEQ multiplex PCR; the TCRdb copy retains only in-frame clones and omits some. The sample holds about 2.1 million clones, roughly 93% seen once. Naive CD8 isolation took CD45RO-negative cells positively selected for CCR7 and excluded terminally differentiated effector memory CD45RA+ cells. Looked up from germline, CDR1 is MGHRA and CDR2 is YSYEKL. With 2 bases clipped from V and 6 bases from J, the junction kept 11 bases outside the gene matches. The CDR3 length is 16 residues. The clonotype was recovered from a man aged 18 to 30 in good health. Some clones in this sample may be carry-over from other donors' samples. The sequencing sample was made of naive CD8+ T cells from PBMCs. The chain carries TRBV4-1 and TRBJ1-2; 8 nucleotides line up with TRBD1. CDR3 residues: CASSQRIGTGPNGYTF. The CDR3 coding sequence is TGCGCCAGCAGCCAAAGAATCGGGACAGGCCCTAATGGCTACACCTTC.